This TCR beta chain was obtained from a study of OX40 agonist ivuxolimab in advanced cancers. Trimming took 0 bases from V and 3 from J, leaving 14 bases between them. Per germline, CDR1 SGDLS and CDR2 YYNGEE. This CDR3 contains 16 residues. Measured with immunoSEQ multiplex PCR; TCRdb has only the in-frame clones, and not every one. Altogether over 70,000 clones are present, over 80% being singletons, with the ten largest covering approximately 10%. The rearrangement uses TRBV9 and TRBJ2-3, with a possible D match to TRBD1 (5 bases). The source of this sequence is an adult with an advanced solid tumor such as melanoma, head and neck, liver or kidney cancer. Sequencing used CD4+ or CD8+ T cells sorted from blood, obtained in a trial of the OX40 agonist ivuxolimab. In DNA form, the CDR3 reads TGTGCCAGCAGCGTAGAGGGCAGGGTAAAGACAGATACGCAGTATTTT. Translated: CASSVEGRVKTDTQYF.